This T cell receptor (beta chain) was observed in a study of a mutant IDH1 vaccine in newly diagnosed glioma. On the study more broadly: Before enrollment, patients got radiotherapy alone, temozolomide alone, or mostly the combination.

Time point indicated: baseline, week 1 (first vaccination visit). Treatment of the sample: pre-vaccination baseline after standard-of-care therapy. Assay: immunoSEQ multiplex PCR; the TCRdb copy retains only in-frame clones and omits some. This table has some 68,000 clones, about four fifths appearing once. This TCR came from a man aged 50 to 59 with glioma. This specimen consisted of PBMCs, obtained from a glioma patient treated with radiotherapy, temozolomide or both.

This CDR3 reads CASSLSRVSNTGELFF. In nucleotides, the CDR3 is TGTGCCAGCAGCCTTTCCAGGGTTTCAAACACCGGGGAGCTGTTTTTT. This chain links TRBV7-6 with TRBJ2-2; a possible D gene is TRBD1 (5 bases). The ends were cut back, 5 bases at V and 2 bases at J, with 15 bases in the middle. CDR1 is SGHVS and CDR2 is FNYEAQ in the germline V gene. CDR3 length: 16 residues.